This is a list of T cell receptor beta chains from one sample in a study of cytomegalovirus exposure and HLA in healthy donors. Only in-frame clones appear in the TCRdb table, and some are missing; sequencing was by immunoSEQ multiplex PCR. The sample has 150,000 to 200,000 clones, 80% to 85% seen once; the top ten hold about 3.8%. The specimen sequenced was PBMCs. The receptors derive from a man aged 50-60 years in good health and CMV-seropositive. The CDR3 runs from the conserved cysteine through the conserved F or W. A D gene is named only where the DNA matches it firmly. Part of the rows lack a size; the others show once, few, many or a class for expanded clones.

TRBV5-1	.	TRBD2	TRBJ2-3	TGCGCCAGCAGCCGGGGGACTAGCGGGGTCACAGATACGCAGTATTTT	CASSRGTSGVTDTQYF
TRBV7-9	.	TRBD2	TRBJ2-3	TGTGCCAGCAGCCCGGGACTAGCGGCTAGCACAGATACGCAGTATTTT	CASSPGLAASTDTQYF
TRBV6-6	few	.	TRBJ2-1	TGTGCCAGCATGAGGGACTCCTACAATGAGCAGTTCTTC	CASMRDSYNEQFF
TRBV7-8	.	TRBD2	TRBJ2-7	TGTGCCAGCAGCTTACACCCAGCGGGGGGGACAAACTCCTACGAGCAGTACTTC	CASSLHPAGGTNSYEQYF
TRBV28	few	.	TRBJ1-5	TGTGCCAGCAGCCCAACAGTCCTTCAGCCCCAGCATTTT	CASSPTVLQPQHF
TRBV6-1	.	.	TRBJ1-2	TGTGCCAGCAGTTGGGCAGGGGACTATGGCTACACCTTC	CASSWAGDYGYTF
TRBV28	.	TRBD2	TRBJ2-3	TGTGCCAGCAGGGTAGCGGGAGGGAACACAGATACGCAGTATTTT	CASRVAGGNTDTQYF
TRBV30	.	TRBD1	TRBJ1-5	TGTGCCTGGAGTGTACGAAGGGGGCCTCAGCCCCAGCATTTT	CAWSVRRGPQPQHF
TRBV6-4	.	TRBD2	TRBJ2-1	TGTGCCAGCAGTGAGCGGGAGGGCCCCTACAATGAGCAGTTCTTC	CASSEREGPYNEQFF
TRBV5-5	.	.	TRBJ2-2	TGTGCCAGCAGCTTGGTTAGCCCCGGGGAGCTGTTTTTT	CASSLVSPGELFF
TRBV11-2	.	TRBD1	TRBJ1-2	TGTGCCAGCAGCGCACGGGACAGGGCTATCTATGGCTACACCTTC	CASSARDRAIYGYTF
TRBV5-1	few	.	TRBJ2-5	TGCGCCAGCAGCCCCGGAGACAGGAAAGAGACCCAGTACTTC	CASSPGDRKETQYF
TRBV30	.	.	TRBJ2-4	TGTGCCTGGAGTGTTTTTCTAAACATTCAGTACTTC	CAWSVFLNIQYF
TRBV28	.	.	TRBJ2-1	TGTGCCAGCAGTCCCCCCCTCCAGGGGCCCGAGAATGAGCAGTTCTTC	CASSPPLQGPENEQFF
TRBV4-3	few	.	TRBJ2-5	TGCGCCAGCAGCCAAGATTGGGCTAGCGGAGGGGGGACCCAGTACTTC	CASSQDWASGGGTQYF
TRBV2	few	.	TRBJ1-1	TGTGCCAGCAAGGATCAGGGCACTGAAGCTTTCTTT	CASKDQGTEAFF
TRBV7-9	.	TRBD1	TRBJ1-1	TGTGCCAGCAGCGACTGGGGGGGACAGGGAAGTGTCACTGAAGCTTTCTTT	CASSDWGGQGSVTEAFF
TRBV2	.	.	TRBJ2-1	TGTGCCAGCATGCGGACTACAAACTACAATGAGCAGTTCTTC	CASMRTTNYNEQFF
TRBV4-1	.	TRBD2	TRBJ2-1	TGCGCCAGCAGCATTCTCGGGACTAGCGGGAGCTCCTACAATGAGCAGTTCTTC	CASSILGTSGSSYNEQFF
TRBV11-2	.	TRBD1	TRBJ2-3	TGTGCCAGCAGCTCCGGGACAGGGGGCACAGATACGCAGTATTTT	CASSSGTGGTDTQYF
TRBV7-9	.	.	TRBJ2-5	TGTGCCAGCAGTTTATTCGGCCAAGAGACCCAGTACTTC	CASSLFGQETQYF
TRBV6-6	.	.	TRBJ2-5	TGTGCCAGCAGATATAGCGGCCAAGAGACCCAGTACTTC	CASRYSGQETQYF
TRBV5-6	.	TRBD1	TRBJ2-2	TGTGCCAGCAGCTTACAGGGGGTAGATGGGGAGCTGTTTTTT	CASSLQGVDGELFF
TRBV5-4	.	.	TRBJ2-7	TGTGCCAGCAGCTTGTACAGGGCCAACGAGCAGTACTTC	CASSLYRANEQYF